The 2 T cell receptor beta chains listed next were all sequenced from one sample in a study of cytomegalovirus exposure and HLA in healthy donors. Vbeta (60) and Jbeta (13) primers were used in the PCR. Data came from immunoSEQ multiplex PCR; TCRdb stores just in-frame clones and leaves some out. The sample holds some 110,000 clones. The sequenced sample was PBMCs. The source is a man under 40 in good health and CMV-seronegative.

V usage is TRBV27 and J usage is TRBJ1-2; 8 bases align to TRBD1. V lost 5 bases to trimming and J lost 5 bases; unmatched junction nucleotides: 7. Per the germline V gene, CDR1 is MNHEY and CDR2 is SMNVEV (reference sequence). There are 14 residues in the CDR3. The CDR3 here is CASSLTGVGYGYTF. The CDR3 nucleotides are TGTGCCAGCAGTCTGACAGGGGTTGGGTATGGCTACACCTTC.

V is TRBV7-7 and J is TRBJ2-5, with 13 bases that match TRBD2. Near its end, the DNA agrees better with TRBJ2-7, so the J call may be wrong. The germline CDR1 and CDR2 sequences are SSHAT and FNYEAQ (reference sequence). This CDR3 is built from 15 residues. This CDR3 is CASSAGLAGVNEQYF. Here the CDR3 DNA reads TGTGCCAGCAGCGCCGGACTAGCGGGAGTTAACGAGCAGTACTTC.